This T cell receptor beta chain was obtained from a study of shared clonotypes between healthy human individuals. Study information: Donors were two women and a few men aged 18 to 49. General study results and limits: Of the naive CD4 clonotypes, around 4.9% were shared across four donors.

Notes on this clone: Its antigen is currently unknown.

Method: immunoSEQ multiplex PCR; TCRdb's copy keeps in-frame clones and lacks some. The data hold 600,000 or so clones, with approximately 95% observed a single time. V lost 5 bases and J lost 4; bases outside the gene matches: 7. The germline V gene has CDR1 SGHVS and CDR2 FNYEAQ. This CDR3 spans 15 amino acids. Naive CD8 cells comprised CD45RO-negative, CCR7-positively selected cells, excluding terminally differentiated effector memory CD45RA+ cells. V gene TRBV7-6 combines with J gene TRBJ2-1, with TRBD2 matching over 8 bases. Sequencing was carried out using naive CD8+ T cells sorted from blood. The TCR sequence derives from a woman between 25 and 40 years old in good health. This chain's CDR3 is CASSPLAGSYNEQFF. The CDR3 nucleotides read TGTGCCAGCAGCCCTCTAGCGGGTTCTTACAATGAGCAGTTCTTC. The full variable domain, its missing parts supplied by reference TRBV7-6 and TRBJ2-1, is GAGVSQSPRYKVTKRGQDVALRCDPISGHVSLYWYRQALGQGPEFLTYFNYEAQQDKSGLPNDRFSAERPEGSISTLTIQRTEQRDSAMYRCASSPLAGSYNEQFFGPGTRLTVL.